This T cell receptor beta chain was identified in a study of neurological immune-mediated disorders. Overall study findings and caveats: One related-CDR3 cluster, which may be a signature, held the repertoires of 18 of 34 multiple sclerosis patients after phylogenetic grouping.

TCRdb itself ran the 5' RACE reads through MiXCR, one entry per CDR3 protein. The sample includes tens of thousands of distinct CDR3 sequences, roughly 3.5% of them seen just once. Germline lookup yields CDR1 SGHTA and CDR2 FQGNSA. The CDR3 runs 15 residues. The V end was cut by 4 bases, the J end by 2 bases, with 14 bases between. This clonotype was recorded many times. No antigen is known for it. The sequencing input was PBMCs. The source is a woman in her 50s with multiple sclerosis. The V and J genes are TRBV7-2 and TRBJ1-2, with D possibly being TRBD1 (5 bases). The CDR3 is CASSSLGRGNYGYTF. The CDR3 coding sequence is TGTGCCAGCAGCTCCCTAGGGAGGGGAAACTATGGCTACACCTTC.